The rows below give T cell receptor beta chains drawn from one sample of a study of blood T cell repertoires in COVID-19. The protocol was immunoSEQ multiplex PCR, while the TCRdb copy is restricted to in-frame clones and leaves out a portion. The sample records about 130,000 clones, about 80% being singletons. Sequences were obtained from PBMCs or T cells enriched from blood (not recorded which). These receptors were collected from a man aged 45-60 years who had recovered from COVID-19. The CDR3 runs from the conserved cysteine through the conserved F or W. The D gene is left open where the match is weak. The size entry is marked missing in some rows and otherwise reads once, few, many or a size class.

j_call clone_size d_call v_call cdr3_length cdr3_nt cdr3_aa
TRBJ2-2 NA TRBD1 TRBV7-6 15 TGTGCCAGCAGCTTAGAGGACAGGGACACCGGGGAGCTGTTTTTT CASSLEDRDTGELFF
TRBJ2-6 NA TRBD1 TRBV5-1 17 TGCGCCAGCAGCCCGGGACAGGGACTCTCTGGGGCCAACGTCCTGACTTTC CASSPGQGLSGANVLTF
TRBJ1-1 NA TRBD1 TRBV10-3 13 TGTGCCATCAGAGAGGGACAGGTCACTGAAGCTTTCTTT CAIREGQVTEAFF
TRBJ2-1 NA NA TRBV14 13 TGTGCCAGCAGCCAAGACCCGGTATATGAGCAGTTCTTC CASSQDPVYEQFF
TRBJ1-5 NA TRBD1 TRBV19 15 TGTGCCAGTAGTATTACAGGGGGCAGAGATCAGCCCCAGCATTTT CASSITGGRDQPQHF
TRBJ2-2 NA NA TRBV5-1 15 TGCGCCAGCAGCTCTACGGGGATCGACACCGGGGAGCTGTTTTTT CASSSTGIDTGELFF
TRBJ2-7 NA NA TRBV6-2/TRBV6-3 12 TGTGCCAGCAGTTACCCAAACACCTGGCAGTACTTC CASSYPNTWQYF
TRBJ1-1 NA TRBD1 TRBV7-2 15 TGTGCCAGCAGCCTTCGCGGGGACAGGGGGCTTGGAGCTTTCTTT CASSLRGDRGLGAFF
TRBJ2-5 NA TRBD2 TRBV2 15 TGTGCCAGCAGTCCATCTAGCGGGGCCTTAGGGACCCAGTACTTC CASSPSSGALGTQYF
TRBJ2-1 NA NA TRBV27 16 TGTGCCAGCAGCCCCATTTGGCAGCGAGTAAGCAATGAGCAGTTCTTC CASSPIWQRVSNEQFF
TRBJ2-7 NA NA TRBV19 16 TGTGCCAGTAGTATCTCCTTTGGAGAATCGGGTTACGAGCAGTACTTC CASSISFGESGYEQYF
TRBJ1-2 NA NA TRBV7-9 13 TGTGCCAGCAGATCGAGCTCGGACTATGGCTACACCTTC CASRSSSDYGYTF
TRBJ2-3 NA TRBD1 TRBV19 14 TGTGCCAGTGGGGGGACAGGGTTTTTTCATACGCAGTATTTT CASGGTGFFHTQYF
TRBJ2-7 few NA TRBV29-1 11 TGCAGCGTTGTCCGCTCCTACGAGCAGTACTTC CSVVRSYEQYF
TRBJ1-5 NA NA TRBV6-2/TRBV6-3 14 TGTGCCAGCAGCCGTGACAATAGCAATCAGCCCCAGCATTTT CASSRDNSNQPQHF
TRBJ1-5 NA TRBD1 TRBV6-5 14 TGTGCCAGCAGTTACTCGACAGGGCGTCAGCCCCAGCATTTT CASSYSTGRQPQHF
TRBJ2-1 once TRBD2 TRBV7-2 15 TGTGCCAGCAGCTTAGAGCGGGGGGGCCGAGATGAGCAGTTCTTC CASSLERGGRDEQFF
TRBJ1-1 NA NA TRBV7-2 16 TGTGCCAGCAGCTTATTGGATCGGGGTTGGGGCACTGAAGCTTTCTTT CASSLLDRGWGTEAFF